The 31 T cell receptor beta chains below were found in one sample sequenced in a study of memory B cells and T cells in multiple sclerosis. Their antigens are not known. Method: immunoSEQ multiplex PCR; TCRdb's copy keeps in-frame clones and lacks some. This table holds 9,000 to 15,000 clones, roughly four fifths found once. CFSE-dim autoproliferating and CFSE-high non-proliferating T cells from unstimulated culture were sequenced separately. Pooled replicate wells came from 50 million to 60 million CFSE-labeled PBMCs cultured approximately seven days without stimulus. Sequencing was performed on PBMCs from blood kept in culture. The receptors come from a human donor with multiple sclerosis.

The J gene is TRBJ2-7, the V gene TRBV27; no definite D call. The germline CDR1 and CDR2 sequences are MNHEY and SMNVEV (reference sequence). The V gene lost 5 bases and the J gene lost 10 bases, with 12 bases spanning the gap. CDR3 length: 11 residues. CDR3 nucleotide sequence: TGTGCCAGCAGTGACAACGCCCGACAGTACTTC. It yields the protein CASSDNARQYF.

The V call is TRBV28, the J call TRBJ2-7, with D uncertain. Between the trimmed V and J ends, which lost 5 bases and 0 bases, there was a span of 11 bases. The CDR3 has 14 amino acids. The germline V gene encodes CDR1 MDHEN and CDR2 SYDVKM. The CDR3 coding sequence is TGTGCCAGCAGTGAGGCGCAGAGCTCCTACGAGCAGTACTTC. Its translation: CASSEAQSSYEQYF.

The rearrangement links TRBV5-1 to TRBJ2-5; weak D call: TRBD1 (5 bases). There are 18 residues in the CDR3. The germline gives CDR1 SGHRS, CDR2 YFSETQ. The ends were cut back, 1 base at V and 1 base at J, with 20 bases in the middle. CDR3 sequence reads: CASSLSVRPDRPQETQYF. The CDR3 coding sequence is TGCGCCAGCAGCTTGTCTGTCCGGCCAGACAGACCCCAAGAGACCCAGTACTTC.

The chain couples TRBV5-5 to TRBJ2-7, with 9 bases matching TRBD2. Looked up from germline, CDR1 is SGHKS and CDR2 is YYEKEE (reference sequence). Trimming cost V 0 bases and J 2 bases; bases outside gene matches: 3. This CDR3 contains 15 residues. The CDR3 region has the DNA TGTGCCAGCAGCTTGGATGGCGGGGGGGCCTACGAGCAGTACTTC. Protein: CASSLDGGGAYEQYF.

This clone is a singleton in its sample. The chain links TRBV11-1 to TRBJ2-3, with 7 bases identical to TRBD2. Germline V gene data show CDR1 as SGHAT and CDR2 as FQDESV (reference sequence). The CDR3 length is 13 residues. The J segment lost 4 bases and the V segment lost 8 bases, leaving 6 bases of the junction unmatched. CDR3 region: CASGRAAADTQYF. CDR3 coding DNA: TGTGCCAGCGGGAGGGCCGCGGCAGATACGCAGTATTTT.

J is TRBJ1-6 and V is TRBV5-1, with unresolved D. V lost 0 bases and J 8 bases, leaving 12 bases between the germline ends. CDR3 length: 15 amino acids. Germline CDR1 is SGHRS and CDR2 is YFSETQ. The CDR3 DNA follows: TGCGCCAGCAGCTTGGCCCTTCGTGGATATTCACCCCTCCACTTT. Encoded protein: CASSLALRGYSPLHF.

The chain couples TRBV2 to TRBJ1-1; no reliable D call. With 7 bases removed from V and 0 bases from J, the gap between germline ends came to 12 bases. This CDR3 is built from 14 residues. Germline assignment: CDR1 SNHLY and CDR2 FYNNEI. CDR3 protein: CASIYAPMNTEAFF. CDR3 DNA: TGTGCCAGCATTTACGCACCTATGAACACTGAAGCTTTCTTT.

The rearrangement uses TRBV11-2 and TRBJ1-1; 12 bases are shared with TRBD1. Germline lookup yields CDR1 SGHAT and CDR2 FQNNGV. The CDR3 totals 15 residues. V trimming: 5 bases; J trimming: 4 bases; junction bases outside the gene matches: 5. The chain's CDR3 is CASSGTGGEGTEAFF. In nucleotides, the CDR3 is TGTGCCAGCAGCGGGACAGGGGGCGAGGGCACTGAAGCTTTCTTT.

DNA of the CDR3: TGTGCCAGCAGTGTCCAAGGGGCAGGGCAGCCCCAGCATTTT. The encoded protein is CASSVQGAGQPQHF. V and J are TRBV6-1 and TRBJ1-5, with a possible D match to TRBD1 (5 bases). The CDR3 sequence is 14 residues long. The V end was cut by 4 bases, the J end by 7 bases, with 14 bases between. The germline gives CDR1 MNHNS, CDR2 SASEGT.

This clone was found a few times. The CDR3 DNA follows: TGTGCCAGCGAATCGGGGTTGGAGCAGTACTTC. Translation: CASESGLEQYF. J is TRBJ2-7 and V is TRBV7-9; D possibly corresponds to TRBD2 (5 bases). CDR1 SEHNR and CDR2 FQNEAQ come from the germline V gene (reference sequence). The length of the CDR3 is 11 residues. The V end lost 8 bases, the J end lost 7 bases, and 12 bases lay between the germline ends. Using reference TRBV7-9 and TRBJ2-7 for the parts outside the CDR3, the full variable domain is DTGVSQNPRHKITKRGQNVTFRCDPISEHNRLYWYRQTLGQGPEFLTYFQNEAQLEKSRLLSDRFSAERPKGSFSTLEIQRTEQGDSAMYLCASESGLEQYFGPGTRLTVT.

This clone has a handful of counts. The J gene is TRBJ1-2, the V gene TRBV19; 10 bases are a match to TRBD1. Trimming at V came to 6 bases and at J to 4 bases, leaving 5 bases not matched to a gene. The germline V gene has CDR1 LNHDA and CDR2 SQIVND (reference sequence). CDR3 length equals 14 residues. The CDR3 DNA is TGTGCCAGTAGGCCGGGACAGGGGATCTATGGCTACACCTTC. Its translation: CASRPGQGIYGYTF.

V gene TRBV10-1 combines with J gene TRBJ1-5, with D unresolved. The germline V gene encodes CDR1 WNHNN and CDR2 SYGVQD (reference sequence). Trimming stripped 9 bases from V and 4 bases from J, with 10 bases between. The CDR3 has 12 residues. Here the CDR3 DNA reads TGCGCCAGAAGACCGACTAATCAGCCCCAGCATTTT. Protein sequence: CARRPTNQPQHF.

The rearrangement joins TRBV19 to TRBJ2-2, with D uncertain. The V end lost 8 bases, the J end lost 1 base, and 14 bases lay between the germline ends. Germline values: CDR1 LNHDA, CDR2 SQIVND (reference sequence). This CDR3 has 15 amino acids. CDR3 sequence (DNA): TGTGCCAGTTCGGTGTCAGACCGGAACACCGGGGAGCTGTTTTTT. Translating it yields CASSVSDRNTGELFF.

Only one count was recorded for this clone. CDR3 coding DNA: TGTGCCAGCAGTTTAGCCCCCGGCGACTACGAGCAGTACTTC. This encodes CASSLAPGDYEQYF. The V call is TRBV27, the J call TRBJ2-7; D is unclear. This CDR3 is built from 14 residues. The V gene lost 2 bases and the J gene lost 3 bases, with 11 bases spanning the gap. CDR1 is MNHEY and CDR2 is SMNVEV in the germline V gene (reference sequence).

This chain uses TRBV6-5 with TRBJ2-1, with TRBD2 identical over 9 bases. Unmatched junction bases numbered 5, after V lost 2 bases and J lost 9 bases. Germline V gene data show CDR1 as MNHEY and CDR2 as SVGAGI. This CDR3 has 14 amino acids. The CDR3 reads CASSYGLAGPEQFF. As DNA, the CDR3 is TGTGCCAGCAGTTACGGGCTAGCGGGGCCTGAGCAGTTCTTC.

In DNA, the CDR3 is TGTGCCAGCAGCGTAGGGGGCGGGCCGGGAGGAGATACGCAGTATTTT. It encodes CASSVGGGPGGDTQYF. The rearrangement links TRBV9 to TRBJ2-3; 7 bases line up with TRBD2. The CDR3 is 16 residues long. Germline lookup yields CDR1 SGDLS and CDR2 YYNGEE. Germline trimming cut 0 bases from V and 5 bases from J; bases unmatched to any gene: 9.

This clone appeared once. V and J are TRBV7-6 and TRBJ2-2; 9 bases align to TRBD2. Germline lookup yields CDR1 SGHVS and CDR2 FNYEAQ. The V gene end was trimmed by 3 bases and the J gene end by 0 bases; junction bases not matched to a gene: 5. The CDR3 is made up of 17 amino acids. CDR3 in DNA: TGTGCCAGCAGCTTCCCGACTAGCGGTACGAACACCGGGGAGCTGTTTTTT. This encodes CASSFPTSGTNTGELFF.

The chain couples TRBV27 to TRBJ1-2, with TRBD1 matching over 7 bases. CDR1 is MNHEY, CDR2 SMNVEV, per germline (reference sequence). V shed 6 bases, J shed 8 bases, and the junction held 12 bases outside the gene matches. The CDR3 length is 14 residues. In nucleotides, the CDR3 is TGTGCCAGCAGATATGACAGGGTCAATGCGGGCTACACCTTC. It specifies CASRYDRVNAGYTF.

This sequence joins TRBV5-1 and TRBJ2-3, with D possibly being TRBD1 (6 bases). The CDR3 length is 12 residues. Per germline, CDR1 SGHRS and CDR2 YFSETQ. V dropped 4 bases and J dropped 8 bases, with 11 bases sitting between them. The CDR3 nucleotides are TGCGCCAGCAGCGCCCTACAGGGTACGCAGTATTTT. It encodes CASSALQGTQYF. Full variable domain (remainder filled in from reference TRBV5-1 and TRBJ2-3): KAGVTQTPRYLIKTRGQQVTLSCSPISGHRSVSWYQQTPGQGLQFLFEYFSETQRNKGNFPGRFSGRQFSNSRSEMNVSTLELGDSALYLCASSALQGTQYFGPGTRLTVL.

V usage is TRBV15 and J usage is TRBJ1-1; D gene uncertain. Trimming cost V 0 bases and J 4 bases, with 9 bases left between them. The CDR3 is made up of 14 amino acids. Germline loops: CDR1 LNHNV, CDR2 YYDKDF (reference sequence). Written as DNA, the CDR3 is TGTGCCACCAGCAGAGATCGGGGTAGCACTGAAGCTTTCTTT. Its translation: CATSRDRGSTEAFF.

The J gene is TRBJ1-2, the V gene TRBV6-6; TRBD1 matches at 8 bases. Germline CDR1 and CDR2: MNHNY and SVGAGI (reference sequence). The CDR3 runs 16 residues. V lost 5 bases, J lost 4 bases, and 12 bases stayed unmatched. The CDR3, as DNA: TGTGCCAGCAGTCCCAGGGCTGACAGGGGACCCTATGGCTACACCTTC. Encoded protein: CASSPRADRGPYGYTF.

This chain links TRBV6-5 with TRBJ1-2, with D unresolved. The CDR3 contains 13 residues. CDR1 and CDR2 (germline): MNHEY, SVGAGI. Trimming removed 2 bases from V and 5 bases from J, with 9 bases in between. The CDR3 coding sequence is TGTGCCAGCAGTTACGGGTCCACGTATGGCTACACCTTC. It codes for CASSYGSTYGYTF.

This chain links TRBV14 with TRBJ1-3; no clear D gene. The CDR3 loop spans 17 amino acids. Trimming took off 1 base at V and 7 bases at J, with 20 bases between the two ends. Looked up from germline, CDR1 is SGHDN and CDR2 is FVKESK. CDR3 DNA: TGTGCCAGCAGCCAAGGAATACGGGGTTCGATACGGAACACCATATATTTT. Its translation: CASSQGIRGSIRNTIYF.

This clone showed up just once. The CDR3 sequence is CASSEGSTQETQYF. The CDR3 bases are TGTGCCAGCTCAGAGGGGTCCACACAAGAGACCCAGTACTTC. The gene calls are TRBV18 and TRBJ2-5; either TRBD1 or TRBD2 may supply D (5 bases each). The CDR3 covers 14 residues. The V end was cut by 5 bases, the J end by 2 bases, with 12 bases between. Germline CDR1 and CDR2: KGHSH and LQKENI.

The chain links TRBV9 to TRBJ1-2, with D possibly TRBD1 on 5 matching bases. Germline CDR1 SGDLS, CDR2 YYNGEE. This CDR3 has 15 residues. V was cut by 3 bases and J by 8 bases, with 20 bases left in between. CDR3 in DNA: TGTGCCAGCAGCGGCCGGAGGAGGGGCTCTGAGGGCTACACCTTC. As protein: CASSGRRRGSEGYTF. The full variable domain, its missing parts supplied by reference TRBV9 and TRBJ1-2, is DSGVTQTPKHLITATGQRVTLRCSPRSGDLSVYWYQQSLDQGLQFLIQYYNGEERAKGNILERFSAQQFPDLHSELNLSSLELGDSALYFCASSGRRRGSEGYTFGSGTRLTVV.

DNA for the CDR3: TGTGCCAGCAGTACACCCCCGGGACTAGCGGGGACCCAGTACTTC. Its translation is CASSTPPGLAGTQYF. The V gene is TRBV2, the J gene TRBJ2-5; 12 nucleotides agree with TRBD2. The V gene's germline CDR1 is SNHLY and CDR2 FYNNEI. The V and J ends lost 5 bases and 7 bases, in that order; junction bases with no gene match: 8. The CDR3 consists of 15 residues.

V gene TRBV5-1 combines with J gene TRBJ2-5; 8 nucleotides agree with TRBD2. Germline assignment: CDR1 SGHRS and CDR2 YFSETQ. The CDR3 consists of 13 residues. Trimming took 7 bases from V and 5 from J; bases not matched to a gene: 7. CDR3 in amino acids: CASSLRGRETQYF. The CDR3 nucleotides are TGCGCCAGCTCACTGCGCGGGAGGGAGACCCAGTACTTC. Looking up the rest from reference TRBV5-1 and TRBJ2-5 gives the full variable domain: KAGVTQTPRYLIKTRGQQVTLSCSPISGHRSVSWYQQTPGQGLQFLFEYFSETQRNKGNFPGRFSGRQFSNSRSEMNVSTLELGDSALYLCASSLRGRETQYFGPGTRLLVL.

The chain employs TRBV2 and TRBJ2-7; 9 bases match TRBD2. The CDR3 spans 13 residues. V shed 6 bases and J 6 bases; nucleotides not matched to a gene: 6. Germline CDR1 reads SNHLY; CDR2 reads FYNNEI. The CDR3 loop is CASSALAGTEQYF. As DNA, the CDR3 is TGTGCCAGCAGCGCCCTAGCGGGAACCGAGCAGTACTTC. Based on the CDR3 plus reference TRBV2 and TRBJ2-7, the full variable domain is EPEVTQTPSHQVTQMGQEVILRCVPISNHLYFYWYRQILGQKVEFLVSFYNNEISEKSEIFDDQFSVERPDGSNFTLKIRSTKLEDSAMYFCASSALAGTEQYFGPGTRLTVT.

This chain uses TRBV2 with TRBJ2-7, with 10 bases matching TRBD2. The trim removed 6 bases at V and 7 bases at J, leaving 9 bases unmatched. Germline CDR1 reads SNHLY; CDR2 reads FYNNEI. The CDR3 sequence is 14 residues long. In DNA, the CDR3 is TGTGCCAGCAGAACACCGGGACTAGCGAGTGAGCAGTACTTC. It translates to CASRTPGLASEQYF.

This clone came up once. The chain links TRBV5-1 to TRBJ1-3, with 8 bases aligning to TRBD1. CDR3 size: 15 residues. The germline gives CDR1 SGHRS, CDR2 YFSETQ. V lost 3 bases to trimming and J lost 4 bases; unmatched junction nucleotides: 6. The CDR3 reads CASSSDRGAGNTIYF. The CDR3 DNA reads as TGCGCCAGCAGCTCTGACAGGGGTGCAGGAAACACCATATATTTT.

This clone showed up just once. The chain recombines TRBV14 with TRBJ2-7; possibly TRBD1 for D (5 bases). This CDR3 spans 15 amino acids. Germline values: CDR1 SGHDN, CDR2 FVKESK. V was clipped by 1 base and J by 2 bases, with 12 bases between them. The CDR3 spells CASSQVRTRTYEQYF. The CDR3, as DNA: TGTGCCAGCAGCCAAGTGAGGACAAGGACCTACGAGCAGTACTTC. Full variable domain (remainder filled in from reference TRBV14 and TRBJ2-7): EAGVTQFPSHSVIEKGQTVTLRCDPISGHDNLYWYRRVMGKEIKFLLHFVKESKQDESGMPNNRFLAERTGGTYSTLKVQPAELEDSGVYFCASSQVRTRTYEQYFGPGTRLTVT.